Shown below are 29 T cell receptor beta chains from a single sample sequenced in a study of blood T cell repertoires in COVID-19. Libraries were prepared by immunoSEQ multiplex PCR; TCRdb keeps only in-frame clonotypes and omits some of them. Found here are some 5,700 clones, more than 75% of them singletons; the top ten hold roughly 50%. The sample taken for sequencing was peripheral blood. The receptor source for this set is a human donor in a cohort sampled during active COVID-19.

The V and J genes are TRBV27 and TRBJ2-3, with 14 bases matching TRBD2. Germline CDR1 MNHEY, CDR2 SMNVEV (reference sequence). The CDR3 runs to 19 residues. V shed 3 bases and J 6 bases; nucleotides not matched to a gene: 14. CDR3 sequence (DNA): TGTGCCAGCAGTTTGGGACTAGCGGGAGTCCCCCTTCGCGATGATACGCAGTATTTT. Translating it yields CASSLGLAGVPLRDDTQYF.

This chain links TRBV15 with TRBJ2-7; TRBD1 agrees at 7 bases. The CDR3 covers 16 residues. With 0 bases clipped from V and 2 bases from J, the junction kept 7 bases outside the gene matches. In germline, CDR1 is LNHNV, CDR2 YYDKDF (reference sequence). CDR3 sequence: CATSRDLKGAAYEQYF. The CDR3 DNA is TGTGCCACCAGCAGAGACTTAAAGGGGGCGGCCTACGAGCAGTACTTC.

The chain employs TRBV19 and TRBJ2-3; TRBD2 matches 8 bases. CDR1 is LNHDA and CDR2 is SQIVND in the germline V gene (reference sequence). With 5 bases clipped from V and 0 bases from J, the junction kept 7 bases outside the gene matches. The CDR3 has 16 amino acids. CDR3: CASSPELAASTDTQYF. Here the CDR3 DNA reads TGTGCCAGTAGTCCAGAACTAGCGGCTAGCACAGATACGCAGTATTTT.

This clone was seen a single time. The genes are TRBV28 and TRBJ1-4; D perhaps matches TRBD1 (5 bases). The CDR3 totals 15 residues. CDR1 MDHEN and CDR2 SYDVKM come from the germline V gene. Trimming pared 6 bases from V and 4 bases from J, leaving 15 bases between. CDR3 residues: CASSRAGVDNEKLFF. The DNA for the CDR3 is TGTGCCAGCAGCCGCGCGGGGGTCGATAATGAAAAACTGTTTTTT.

This clone was seen once. The chain carries TRBV5-6 and TRBJ1-6, with D possibly TRBD1 on 5 matching bases. The CDR3 has 15 residues. Trimming removed 0 bases at V and 3 bases at J, with 7 bases between. Germline CDR1 is SGHDT and CDR2 is YYEEEE. As DNA, the CDR3 is TGTGCCAGCAGCTTGGCGCAGGGCTATAATTCACCCCTCCACTTT. Translation gives CASSLAQGYNSPLHF. Variable domain in full (rest from reference TRBV5-6 and TRBJ1-6): DAGVTQSPTHLIKTRGQQVTLRCSPKSGHDTVSWYQQALGQGPQFIFQYYEEEERQRGNFPDRFSGHQFPNYSSELNVNALLLGDSALYLCASSLAQGYNSPLHFGNGTRLTVT.

The chain couples TRBV29-1 to TRBJ1-2, with 7 bases fitting TRBD1. V was pared by 7 bases and J by 5 bases, with 19 bases of the junction left unmatched. The CDR3 is made up of 16 amino acids. In germline, CDR1 is SQVTM, CDR2 ANQGSEA. The CDR3 region is CSGLTGTAPNFYGYTF. The CDR3 coding sequence is TGCAGCGGGCTAACCGGGACAGCTCCCAATTTTTATGGCTACACCTTC.

In nucleotides, the CDR3 is TGTGCCAGCTCACTCCCGGCAGGGGGTTACGAGCAGTACTTC. As protein: CASSLPAGGYEQYF. The V gene is TRBV18, the J gene TRBJ2-7; 7 bases align to TRBD1. This CDR3 contains 14 residues. The germline V gene encodes CDR1 KGHSH and CDR2 LQKENI. V trimming: 4 bases; J trimming: 4 bases; junction bases outside the gene matches: 7.

The chain combines TRBV2 with TRBJ2-6; TRBD1 matches 7 bases. Germline assignment: CDR1 SNHLY and CDR2 FYNNEI. With 6 bases clipped from V and 1 base from J, the junction kept 0 bases outside the gene matches. CDR3 length equals 14 residues. CDR3 amino acids: CASRDRSGANVLTF. The DNA of the CDR3 is TGTGCCAGCAGGGACAGGTCTGGGGCCAACGTCCTGACTTTC. The variable domain in full, completed from reference TRBV2 and TRBJ2-6, reads EPEVTQTPSHQVTQMGQEVILRCVPISNHLYFYWYRQILGQKVEFLVSFYNNEISEKSEIFDDQFSVERPDGSNFTLKIRSTKLEDSAMYFCASRDRSGANVLTFGAGSRLTVL.

This chain links TRBV18 with TRBJ2-3, with 9 bases matching TRBD1. Germline CDR1 KGHSH, CDR2 LQKENI. V shed 2 bases and J 3 bases; nucleotides not matched to a gene: 15. This CDR3 has 19 residues. The CDR3 DNA follows: TGTGCCAGCTCACCAGGACAGGGGATCGCCACCCACGGAACAGATACGCAGTATTTT. This codes for CASSPGQGIATHGTDTQYF.

The chain carries TRBV18 and TRBJ2-5; 7 bases are shared with TRBD1. CDR3 length equals 14 residues. Trimming at V came to 3 bases and at J to 5 bases, leaving 6 bases not matched to a gene. CDR1 and CDR2 from the germline V gene are KGHSH and LQKENI. The CDR3 DNA reads as TGTGCCAGCTCACCCGGGGACAGAGGGGAGACCCAGTACTTC. It encodes CASSPGDRGETQYF.

V gene TRBV7-2 combines with J gene TRBJ1-1; 9 bases match TRBD1. The CDR3 totals 16 residues. CDR1 is SGHTA, CDR2 FQGNSA, per germline. The V segment lost 6 bases and the J segment 4 bases; nucleotides outside the gene matches: 12. The CDR3 coding sequence is TGTGCCAGCAGGGTGCGGGGACAGGGCGGGTCCACTGAAGCTTTCTTT. It is translated as CASRVRGQGGSTEAFF.

The genes are TRBV5-1 and TRBJ2-3, with TRBD1 matching 7 bases. Germline lookup yields CDR1 SGHRS and CDR2 YFSETQ. J was trimmed by 0 bases and V by 0 bases; bases with no gene match: 1. This CDR3 spans 15 amino acids. The DNA for the CDR3 is TGCGCCAGCAGCTTGGACAGGGGTAGCACAGATACGCAGTATTTT. Protein: CASSLDRGSTDTQYF.

The J gene is TRBJ2-7, the V gene TRBV6-5; D not certain. Germline V gene data show CDR1 as MNHEY and CDR2 as SVGAGI. The V end lost 5 bases, the J end lost 5 bases, and 16 bases lay between the germline ends. The CDR3 is 14 amino acids. The DNA of the CDR3 is TGTGCCAGCAGTCCCCTTCGAGGCGTCCACGAGCAGTACTTC. Its translation is CASSPLRGVHEQYF.

The V and J genes are TRBV5-8 and TRBJ2-1; D is uncertain. Trimming took off 0 bases at V and 7 bases at J, with 8 bases between the two ends. The CDR3 is 13 amino acids. Germline V gene lookup returns CDR1 SGHTS and CDR2 YDEGEE. In DNA form, the CDR3 reads TGTGCCAGCAGCTTGGTGGTTAGTAATGAGCAGTTCTTC. As protein: CASSLVVSNEQFF.

Here the CDR3 DNA reads TGTGCCAGCAGCTTAATCGGCGGGGACGCCTACGAGCAGTACTTC. Protein sequence: CASSLIGGDAYEQYF. The chain employs TRBV7-2 and TRBJ2-7, with a tentative D call TRBD2 (6 bases). The germline gives CDR1 SGHTA, CDR2 FQGNSA. The CDR3 consists of 15 residues. V lost 2 bases and J lost 2, with 13 bases in between.

There are a few counts of this clone. This chain connects TRBV5-1 to TRBJ2-7; TRBD1 matches at 7 bases. The CDR3 runs to 13 residues. Per the germline V gene, CDR1 is SGHRS and CDR2 is YFSETQ. V was clipped by 4 bases and J by 4 bases; unmatched bases: 5. CDR3 coding DNA: TGCGCCAGCAGCGCACAGGGGTTGTACGAGCAGTACTTC. It codes for CASSAQGLYEQYF.

The CDR3: CASSQNFFSYNEQFF. CDR3 nucleotides: TGCGCCAGCAGTCAAAACTTTTTCTCCTACAATGAGCAGTTCTTC. The chain employs TRBV23-1 and TRBJ2-1; no clear D. TRBV23-1 is identified as an open reading frame with a role that is uncertain. V lost 2 bases and J 0 bases, leaving 8 bases between the germline ends. The CDR3 has 15 amino acids.

This rearrangement joins TRBV7-3 to TRBJ2-7; 7 positions match TRBD2. The V gene's germline CDR1 is SGHTA and CDR2 FQGTGA. The CDR3 consists of 14 residues. Losses at the gene ends were 3 bases for V and 5 bases for J; bases not matched to a gene: 7. CDR3 nucleotides: TGTGCCAGCAGCTTTCGCGGGAGTAGCGACGAGCAGTACTTC. Its translation: CASSFRGSSDEQYF.

This chain uses TRBV15 with TRBJ1-1; a weak D match, TRBD1 (5 bases). Trimming cost V 0 bases and J 5 bases, with 16 bases left between them. Germline CDR1 reads LNHNV; CDR2 reads YYDKDF (reference sequence). The CDR3 sequence is 16 residues long. The CDR3 DNA sequence: TGTGCCACCAGCAGAGATGTGGGCAGGGTGGGGACTGAAGCTTTCTTT. Encoded protein: CATSRDVGRVGTEAFF.

A single count supports this clone. The chain carries TRBV3-1 (or the pseudogene TRBV3-2) and TRBJ2-7; 7 nucleotides align to TRBD1. The V and J ends lost 10 bases and 2 bases, in that order; junction bases with no gene match: 20. Germline lookup yields CDR1 LGHDT and CDR2 YNNKEL (reference sequence). This CDR3 has 17 amino acids. The chain's CDR3 is CATRLSRGQGPTYEQYF. Here the CDR3 DNA reads TGTGCCACGCGTCTATCAAGGGGGCAGGGTCCCACCTACGAGCAGTACTTC.

This clone was observed once. The rearrangement links TRBV28 to TRBJ2-7; possible D gene TRBD2, 6 bases. Germline lookup yields CDR1 MDHEN and CDR2 SYDVKM. The CDR3 sequence is 15 residues long. The V end was cut by 5 bases, the J end by 7 bases, with 21 bases between. The CDR3 is CASSLTGTARREQYF. The CDR3 DNA reads TGTGCCAGCAGTCTCACCGGGACTGCCCGGCGGGAGCAGTACTTC.

J is TRBJ1-6 and V is TRBV2; D gene uncertain. V was pared by 4 bases and J by 7 bases, with 14 bases between. The CDR3 is 15 residues long. CDR1 and CDR2 (germline): SNHLY, FYNNEI. CDR3 DNA sequence: TGTGCCAGCAGTGTGTGGGAGGCACTAAATTCACCCCTCCACTTT. As protein: CASSVWEALNSPLHF.

This chain joins TRBV7-9 and TRBJ2-2; D unclear. CDR1 and CDR2 from the germline V gene are SEHNR and FQNEAQ (reference sequence). CDR3 length: 11 amino acids. With 6 bases removed from V and 4 bases from J, the gap between germline ends came to 3 bases. As DNA, the CDR3 is TGTGCCAGCAGGCGCACCGGGGAGCTGTTTTTT. Translating it yields CASRRTGELFF. Based on the CDR3 plus reference TRBV7-9 and TRBJ2-2, the full variable domain is DTGVSQNPRHKITKRGQNVTFRCDPISEHNRLYWYRQTLGQGPEFLTYFQNEAQLEKSRLLSDRFSAERPKGSFSTLEIQRTEQGDSAMYLCASRRTGELFFGEGSRLTVL.

The CDR3 nucleotides read TGTGCCAGCAGTGCCGGACTAGCGGCTTACTTC. The encoded protein is CASSAGLAAYF. V and J are TRBV2 and TRBJ2-7; the match to TRBD2 covers 10 bases. The CDR3 sequence is 11 residues long. The J segment lost 13 bases and the V segment lost 4 bases, leaving 4 bases of the junction unmatched. CDR1 and CDR2 from the germline V gene are SNHLY and FYNNEI.

This clone has just one count. The chain employs TRBV28 and TRBJ2-3, with a possible D match to TRBD2 (6 bases). Trimming pared 5 bases from V and 3 bases from J, leaving 12 bases between. The CDR3 sequence is 14 residues long. Germline V gene data show CDR1 as MDHEN and CDR2 as SYDVKM. The CDR3 sequence is CASSIRDSTDTQYF. CDR3 nucleotides: TGTGCCAGCAGTATCCGGGACTCGACAGATACGCAGTATTTT.

The chain links TRBV5-1 to TRBJ2-5; D possibly corresponds to TRBD1 (6 bases). The V and J ends lost 4 bases and 0 bases respectively, with 10 bases between them. Germline V gives CDR1 SGHRS, CDR2 YFSETQ. The CDR3 length is 14 residues. CDR3 in DNA: TGCGCCAGCAGCCCAAGGACAGACCAAGAGACCCAGTACTTC. This gives the protein CASSPRTDQETQYF.

This chain uses TRBV7-3 with TRBJ2-7; TRBD1 might be the D (5 bases). The CDR3 extends over 16 amino acids. Trimming pared 1 base from V and 3 bases from J, leaving 16 bases between. Germline values: CDR1 SGHTA, CDR2 FQGTGA. The CDR3 sequence: CASSLIGAGLGYEQYF. The CDR3 DNA follows: TGTGCCAGCAGCTTAATTGGGGCAGGGTTAGGCTACGAGCAGTACTTC.

The chain carries TRBV5-5 and TRBJ2-5, with no clear D. The CDR3 sequence is 13 residues long. Trimming cost V 1 base and J 2 bases, with 6 bases left between them. Germline V gene lookup returns CDR1 SGHKS and CDR2 YYEKEE (reference sequence). CDR3 sequence (DNA): TGTGCCAGCAGCTTGCTGAGACAAGAGACCCAGTACTTC. It yields the protein CASSLLRQETQYF.

This clone showed up just a few times. CDR3 amino acids: CASSSSLNEQFF. The CDR3 region has the DNA TGTGCCAGCAGCTCTAGTCTCAATGAGCAGTTCTTC. The chain has TRBV7-9 and TRBJ2-1; D not resolved. The CDR3 contains 12 residues. Germline assignment: CDR1 SEHNR and CDR2 FQNEAQ (reference sequence). V was shortened by 4 bases and J by 6 bases, with 7 bases between the two germline ends. Filled out from reference TRBV7-9 and TRBJ2-1, the complete variable domain reads DTGVSQNPRHKITKRGQNVTFRCDPISEHNRLYWYRQTLGQGPEFLTYFQNEAQLEKSRLLSDRFSAERPKGSFSTLEIQRTEQGDSAMYLCASSSSLNEQFFGPGTRLTVL.